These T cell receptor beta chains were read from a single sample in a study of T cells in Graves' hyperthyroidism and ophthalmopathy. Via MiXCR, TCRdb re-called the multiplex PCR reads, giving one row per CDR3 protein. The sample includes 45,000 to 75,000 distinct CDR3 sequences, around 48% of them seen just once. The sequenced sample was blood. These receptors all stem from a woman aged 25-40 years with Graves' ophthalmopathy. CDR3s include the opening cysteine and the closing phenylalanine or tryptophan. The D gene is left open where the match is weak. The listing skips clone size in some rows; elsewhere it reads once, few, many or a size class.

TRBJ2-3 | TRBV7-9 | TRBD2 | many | CASSLEVAGGDTQYF | TGTGCCAGCAGCTTAGAGGTGGCGGGAGGGGATACGCAGTATTTT
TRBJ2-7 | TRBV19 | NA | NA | CARNTGYEQYF | TGTGCCAGGAATACCGGATACGAGCAGTACTTC
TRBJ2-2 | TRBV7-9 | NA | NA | CASSFEGGGSAGELFF | TGTGCCAGCAGCTTCGAAGGGGGAGGTTCGGCCGGGGAGCTGTTTTTT
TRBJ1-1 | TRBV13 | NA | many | CASSLGSAEAFF | TGTGCCAGCAGCTTAGGGAGCGCTGAAGCTTTCTTT
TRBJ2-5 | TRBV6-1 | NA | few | CAGSTRAARGQYF | TGTGCCGGCTCCACAAGAGCAGCCCGGGGGCAGTACTTC
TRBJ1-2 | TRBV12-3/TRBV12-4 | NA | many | CASSLTGDPYGYTF | TGTGCCAGCAGTCTGACAGGAGACCCCTATGGCTACACCTTC
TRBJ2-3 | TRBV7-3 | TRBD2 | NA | CASSLMIPSSGNNEQYF | TGTGCCAGCAGCTTAATGATCCCCTCTAGCGGTAACAATGAGCAGTATTTT
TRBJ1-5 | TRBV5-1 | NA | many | CASSSGTDYNQPQHF | TGCGCCAGCAGTTCCGGGACGGACTACAATCAGCCCCAGCATTTT
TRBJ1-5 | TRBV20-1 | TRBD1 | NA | CSARDQSPDRGEYEHF | TGTAGTGCTAGAGATCAGTCGCCGGACAGGGGAGAATACGAGCATTTT
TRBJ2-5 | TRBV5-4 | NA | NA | CAVSGGTQETQYF | TGTGCCGTGTCAGGGGGGACCCAAGAGACCCAGTACTTC
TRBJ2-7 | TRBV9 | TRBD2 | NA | CASSVGGGEAPYEQYF | TGTGCCAGCAGCGTAGGCGGGGGTGAGGCCCCCTACGAGCAGTACTTC
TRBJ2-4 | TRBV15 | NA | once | CATSRHGQRIAKNIQYF | TGTGCCACCAGCAGACATGGACAGCGAATAGCCAAAAACATTCAGTACTTC
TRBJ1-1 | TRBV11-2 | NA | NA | CANSQTRSTVAFF | TGTGCCAACAGCCAGACAAGGAGCACTGTAGCTTTCTTT
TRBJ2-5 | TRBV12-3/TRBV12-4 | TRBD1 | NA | CASSLAGQKFSETQYF | TGTGCCAGCAGTTTAGCGGGACAGAAGTTTTCTGAGACCCAGTACTTC
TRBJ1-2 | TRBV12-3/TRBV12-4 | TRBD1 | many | CASRSGGLGYTF | TGTGCCAGCAGATCAGGGGGCTTGGGCTACACCTTC
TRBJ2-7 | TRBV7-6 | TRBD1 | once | CASSSPDRGVYEQYF | TGTGCCAGCAGCTCGCCGGACAGGGGAGTATACGAGCAGTACTTC
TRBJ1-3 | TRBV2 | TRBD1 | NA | CASGLDRGRGNTIYF | TGTGCCAGCGGCCTTGACAGGGGGCGCGGAAACACCATATATTTT
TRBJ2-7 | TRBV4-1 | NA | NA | CASSLGGGGLEQYF | TGCGCCAGCAGCCTGGGGGGCGGGGGCCTAGAGCAGTACTTC
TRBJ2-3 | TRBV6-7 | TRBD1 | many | CASPGGLDTQYF | TGTGCCAGCCCAGGGGGCTTGGATACGCAGTATTTT
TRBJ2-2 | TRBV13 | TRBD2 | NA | CASSLRGGTGELFF | TGTGCCAGCAGCTTACGGGGGGGCACCGGGGAGCTGTTTTTT
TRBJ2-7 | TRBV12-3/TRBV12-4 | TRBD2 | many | CASRLAGGAYEQYF | TGTGCCAGCAGACTAGCGGGAGGTGCCTACGAGCAGTACTTC
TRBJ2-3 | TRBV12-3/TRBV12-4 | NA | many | CASRRLGSTDTQYF | TGTGCCAGCAGAAGACTAGGATCAACAGATACGCAGTATTTT
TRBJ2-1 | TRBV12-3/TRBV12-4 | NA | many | CASTTDEGTAEFF | TGTGCCAGCACCACTGATGAGGGGACTGCTGAGTTCTTC
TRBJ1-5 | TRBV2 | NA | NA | CASSGGKEAQHF | TGTGCCAGCAGTGGGGGGAAGGAGGCCCAGCATTTT
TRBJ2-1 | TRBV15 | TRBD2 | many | CATSREVAGASYNEQFF | TGTGCCACCAGCAGAGAGGTAGCGGGAGCCTCCTACAATGAGCAGTTCTTC
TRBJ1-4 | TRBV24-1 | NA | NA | CATSLGTGAGKKLFF | TGTGCCACCAGTCTAGGGACGGGGGCGGGTAAAAAACTGTTTTTT
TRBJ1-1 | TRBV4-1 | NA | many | CASSQDRGAGNTEAFF | TGCGCCAGCAGCCAAGACAGGGGAGCGGGGAACACTGAAGCTTTCTTT
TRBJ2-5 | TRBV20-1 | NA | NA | CSARDPMTQETQYF | TGCAGTGCTAGAGATCCGATGACCCAAGAGACCCAGTACTTC
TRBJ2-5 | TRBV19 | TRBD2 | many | CASSTSGTRETQYF | TGTGCCAGTAGTACTAGCGGGACGCGAGAGACCCAGTACTTC
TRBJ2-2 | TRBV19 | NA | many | CASKYVSGELFF | TGTGCCAGTAAATATGTCTCCGGGGAGCTGTTTTTT